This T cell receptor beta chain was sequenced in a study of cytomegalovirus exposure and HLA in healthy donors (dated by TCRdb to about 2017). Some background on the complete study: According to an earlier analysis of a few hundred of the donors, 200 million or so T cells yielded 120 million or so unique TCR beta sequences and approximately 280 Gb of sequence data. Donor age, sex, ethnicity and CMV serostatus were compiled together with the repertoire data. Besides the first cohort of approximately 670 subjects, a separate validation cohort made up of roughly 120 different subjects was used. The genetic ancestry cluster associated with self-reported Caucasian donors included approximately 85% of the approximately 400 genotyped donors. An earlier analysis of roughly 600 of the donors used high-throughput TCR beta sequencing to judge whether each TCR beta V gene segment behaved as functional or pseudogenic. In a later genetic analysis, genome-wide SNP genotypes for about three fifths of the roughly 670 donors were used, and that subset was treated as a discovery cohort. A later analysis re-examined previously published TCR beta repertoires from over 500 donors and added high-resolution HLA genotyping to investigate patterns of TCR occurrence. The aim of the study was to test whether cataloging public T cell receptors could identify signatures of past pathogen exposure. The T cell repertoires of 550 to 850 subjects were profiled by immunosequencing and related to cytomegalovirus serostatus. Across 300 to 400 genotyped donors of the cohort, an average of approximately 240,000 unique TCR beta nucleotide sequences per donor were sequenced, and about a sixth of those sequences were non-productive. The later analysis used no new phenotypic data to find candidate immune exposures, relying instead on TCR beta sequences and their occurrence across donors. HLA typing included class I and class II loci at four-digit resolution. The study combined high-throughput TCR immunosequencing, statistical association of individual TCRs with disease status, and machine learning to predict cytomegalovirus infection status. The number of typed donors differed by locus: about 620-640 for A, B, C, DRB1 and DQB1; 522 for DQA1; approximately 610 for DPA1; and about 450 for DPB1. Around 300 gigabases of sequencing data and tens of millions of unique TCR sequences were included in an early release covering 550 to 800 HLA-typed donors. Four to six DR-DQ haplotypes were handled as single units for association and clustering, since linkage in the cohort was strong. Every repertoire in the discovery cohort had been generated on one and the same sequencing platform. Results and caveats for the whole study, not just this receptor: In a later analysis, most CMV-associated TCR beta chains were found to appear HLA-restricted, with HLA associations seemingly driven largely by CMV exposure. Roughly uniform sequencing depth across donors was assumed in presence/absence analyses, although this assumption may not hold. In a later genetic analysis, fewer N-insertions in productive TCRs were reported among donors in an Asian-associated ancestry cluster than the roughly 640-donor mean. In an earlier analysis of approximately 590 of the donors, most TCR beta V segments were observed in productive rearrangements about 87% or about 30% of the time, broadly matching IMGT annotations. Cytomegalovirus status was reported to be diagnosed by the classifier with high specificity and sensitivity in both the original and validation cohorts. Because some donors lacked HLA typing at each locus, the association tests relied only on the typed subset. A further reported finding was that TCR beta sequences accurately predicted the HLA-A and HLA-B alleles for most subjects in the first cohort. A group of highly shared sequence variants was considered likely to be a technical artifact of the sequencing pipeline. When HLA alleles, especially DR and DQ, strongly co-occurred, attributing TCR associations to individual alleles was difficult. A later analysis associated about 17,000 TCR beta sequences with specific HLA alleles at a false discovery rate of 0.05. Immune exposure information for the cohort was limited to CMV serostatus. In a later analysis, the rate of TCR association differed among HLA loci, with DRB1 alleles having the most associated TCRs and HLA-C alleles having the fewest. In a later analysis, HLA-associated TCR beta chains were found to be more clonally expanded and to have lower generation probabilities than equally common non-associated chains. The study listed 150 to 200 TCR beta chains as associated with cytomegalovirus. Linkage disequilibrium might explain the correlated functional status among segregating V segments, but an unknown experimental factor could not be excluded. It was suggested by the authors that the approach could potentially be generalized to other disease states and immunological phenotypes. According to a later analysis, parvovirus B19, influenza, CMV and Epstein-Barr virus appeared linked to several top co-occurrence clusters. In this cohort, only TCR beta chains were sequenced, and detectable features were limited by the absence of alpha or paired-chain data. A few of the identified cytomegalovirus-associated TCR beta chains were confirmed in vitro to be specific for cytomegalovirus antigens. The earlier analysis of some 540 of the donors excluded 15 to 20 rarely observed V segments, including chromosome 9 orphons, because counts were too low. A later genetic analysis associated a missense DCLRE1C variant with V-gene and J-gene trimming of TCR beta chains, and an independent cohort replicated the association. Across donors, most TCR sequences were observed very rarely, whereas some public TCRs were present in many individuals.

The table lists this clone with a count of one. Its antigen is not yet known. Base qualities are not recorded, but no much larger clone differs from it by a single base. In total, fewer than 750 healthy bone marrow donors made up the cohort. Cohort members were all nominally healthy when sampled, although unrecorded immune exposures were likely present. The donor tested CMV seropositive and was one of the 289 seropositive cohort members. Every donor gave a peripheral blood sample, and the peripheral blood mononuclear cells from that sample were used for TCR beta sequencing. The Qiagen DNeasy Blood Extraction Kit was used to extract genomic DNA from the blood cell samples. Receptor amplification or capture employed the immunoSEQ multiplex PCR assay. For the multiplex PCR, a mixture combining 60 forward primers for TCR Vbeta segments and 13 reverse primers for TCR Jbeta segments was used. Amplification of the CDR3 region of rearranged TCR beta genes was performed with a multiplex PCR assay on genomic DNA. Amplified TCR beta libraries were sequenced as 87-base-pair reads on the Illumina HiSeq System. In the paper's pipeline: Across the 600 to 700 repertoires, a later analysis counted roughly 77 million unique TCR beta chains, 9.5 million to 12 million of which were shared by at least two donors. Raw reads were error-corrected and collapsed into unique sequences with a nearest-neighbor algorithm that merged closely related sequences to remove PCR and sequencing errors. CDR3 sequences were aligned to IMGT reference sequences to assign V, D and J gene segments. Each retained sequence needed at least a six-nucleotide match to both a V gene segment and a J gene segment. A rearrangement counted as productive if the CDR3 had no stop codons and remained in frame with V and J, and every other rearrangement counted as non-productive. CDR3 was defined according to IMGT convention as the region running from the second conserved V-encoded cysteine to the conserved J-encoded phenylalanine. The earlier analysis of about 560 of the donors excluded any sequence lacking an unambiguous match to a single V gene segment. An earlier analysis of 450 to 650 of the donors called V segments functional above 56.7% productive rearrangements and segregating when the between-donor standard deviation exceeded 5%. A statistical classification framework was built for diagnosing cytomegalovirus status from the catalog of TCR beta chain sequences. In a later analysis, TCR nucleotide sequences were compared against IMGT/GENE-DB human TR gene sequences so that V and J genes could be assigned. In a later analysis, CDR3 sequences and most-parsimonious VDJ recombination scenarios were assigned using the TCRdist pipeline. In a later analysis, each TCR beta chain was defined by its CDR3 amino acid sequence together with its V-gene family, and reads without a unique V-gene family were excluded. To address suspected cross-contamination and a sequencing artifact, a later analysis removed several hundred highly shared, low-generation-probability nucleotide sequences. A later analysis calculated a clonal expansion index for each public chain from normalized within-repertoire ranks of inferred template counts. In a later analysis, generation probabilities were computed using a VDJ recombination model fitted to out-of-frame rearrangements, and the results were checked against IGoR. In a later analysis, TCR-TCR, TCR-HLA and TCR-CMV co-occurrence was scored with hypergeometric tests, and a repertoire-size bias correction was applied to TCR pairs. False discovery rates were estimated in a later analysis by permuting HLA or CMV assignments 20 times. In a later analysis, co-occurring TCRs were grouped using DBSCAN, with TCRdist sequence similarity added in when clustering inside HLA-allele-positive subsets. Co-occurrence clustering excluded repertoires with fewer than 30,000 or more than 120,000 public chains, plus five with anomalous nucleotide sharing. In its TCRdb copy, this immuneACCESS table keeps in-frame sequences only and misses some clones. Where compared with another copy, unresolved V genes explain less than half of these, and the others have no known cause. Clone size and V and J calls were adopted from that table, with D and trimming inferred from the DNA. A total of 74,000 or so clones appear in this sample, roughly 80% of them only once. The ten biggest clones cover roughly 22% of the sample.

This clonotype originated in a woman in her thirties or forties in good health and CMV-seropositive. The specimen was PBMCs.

The CDR3 sequence is CASSGLAGVPGSYNEQFF. The DNA reads as follows: TGTGCCAGCAGTGGACTAGCGGGGGTCCCCGGCTCCTACAATGAGCAGTTCTTC. The rearranged segments are TRBV28 and TRBJ2-1; 13 junctional bases match TRBD2. Unmatched junction bases come to 7, with V trimmed by 5 bases and J by 0 bases. Looking up the germline V gene yields CDR1 MDHEN and CDR2 SYDVKM. The CDR3 contains 18 residues, cysteine and phenylalanine counted. Only CDR3 DNA remains: 54 bases, in frame from the first base.